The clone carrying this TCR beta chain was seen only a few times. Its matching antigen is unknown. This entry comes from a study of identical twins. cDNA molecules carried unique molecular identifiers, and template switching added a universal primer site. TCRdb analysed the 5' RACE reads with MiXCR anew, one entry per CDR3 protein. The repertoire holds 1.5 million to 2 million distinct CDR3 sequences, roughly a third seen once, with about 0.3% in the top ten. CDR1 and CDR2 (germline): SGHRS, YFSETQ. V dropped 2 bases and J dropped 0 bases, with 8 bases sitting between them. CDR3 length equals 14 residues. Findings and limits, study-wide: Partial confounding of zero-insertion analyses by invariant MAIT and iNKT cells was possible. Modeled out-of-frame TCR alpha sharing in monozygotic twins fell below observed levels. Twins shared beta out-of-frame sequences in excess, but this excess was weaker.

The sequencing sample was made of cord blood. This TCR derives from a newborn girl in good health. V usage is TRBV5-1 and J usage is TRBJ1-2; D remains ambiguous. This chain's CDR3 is CASSFQETNYGYTF. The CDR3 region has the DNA TGCGCCAGCAGCTTCCAGGAGACTAACTATGGCTACACCTTC.